Listed below are T cell receptor beta chains from one sample, sequenced in a study of identical twins. Each CDR3 protein gets one entry after TCRdb re-called the 5' RACE reads with MiXCR. The sample includes 1.5 million to 2 million distinct CDR3 sequences, 32% of them seen just once. What was sequenced was cord blood. The receptors stem from a newborn girl in good health. Both conserved end residues are part of each CDR3. D genes are given only for firm matches. Rows may omit the clone size; those that give it use once, few, many or a size class.

TRBV20-1	-	TRBD1	TRBJ1-6	TGCAGTGCTCTGGGACAGCCACCCCTCCACTTT	CSALGQPPLHF
TRBV4-1	-	-	TRBJ1-1	TGCGCCAGCAGCCCAAGATTCGGCGGGAACACTGAAGCTTTCTTT	CASSPRFGGNTEAFF
TRBV4-2	-	-	TRBJ2-7	TGTGCCAGCAGCCAAGATGCAGGACGGCTCTACGAGCAGTACTTC	CASSQDAGRLYEQYF
TRBV4-1	many	TRBD2	TRBJ2-1	TGCGCCAGCAGCCGATCTAGCGGATCCTACAATGAGCAGTTCTTC	CASSRSSGSYNEQFF
TRBV4-1	-	-	TRBJ1-6	TGCGCCAGCAGCCAAGAAATTCCGGGAAAGACCCTCCACTTT	CASSQEIPGKTLHF
TRBV7-2	few	-	TRBJ1-2	TGTGCCAGCAGCTACGTATTCCGGACAGTTGGCAACTATGGCTACACCTTC	CASSYVFRTVGNYGYTF
TRBV14	-	TRBD1	TRBJ2-5	TGTGCCAGCAGCCAAGGTCCTGCGACAGGGACGTACTTC	CASSQGPATGTYF
TRBV7-2	-	-	TRBJ2-4	TGTGCCAGCAGCTTAGTTCCGCGAGGTCACATTCAGTACTTC	CASSLVPRGHIQYF
TRBV7-7	-	-	TRBJ1-4	TGTGCTAGCAGCTGGAGGGTAAATGAAAAACTGTTTTTT	CASSWRVNEKLFF
TRBV29-1	-	-	TRBJ1-3	TGCAGCGTTCAGAGTTTCTCTGGAAACACCATATATTTT	CSVQSFSGNTIYF
TRBV20-1	few	-	TRBJ1-4	TGCAGTGTGGAGCCCTCAACTAATGAAAAACTGTTTTTT	CSVEPSTNEKLFF
TRBV11-2	few	-	TRBJ2-1	TGTGCCAGCAACTTACAGGACTCTAGCCATGAGCAGTTCTTC	CASNLQDSSHEQFF
TRBV20-1	few	TRBD1	TRBJ1-2	TGCAGTGTTGACTCCGGGACAGGGAGTCCCTATGGCTACACCTTC	CSVDSGTGSPYGYTF
TRBV12-3/TRBV12-4	many	TRBD1	TRBJ1-5	TGTGCCAGCAGTGCCAGGACAGGGAATCAGCCCCAGCATTTT	CASSARTGNQPQHF
TRBV24-1	many	-	TRBJ2-5	TGTGCCACCAGTGATTTGGGGGGCTCGAAAGAGACCCAGTACTTC	CATSDLGGSKETQYF
TRBV9	-	-	TRBJ2-3	TGTGCCAGCAGCGTAAGGCAGGGGTCCCGCACAGATACGCAGTATTTT	CASSVRQGSRTDTQYF
TRBV27	-	TRBD2	TRBJ2-5	TGTGCCAGCAGTTTATCACTAGCGGGAGTAAGAAGGGAGACCCAGTACTTC	CASSLSLAGVRRETQYF
TRBV20-1	-	TRBD1	TRBJ1-6	TGCAGTGCCCGCCCGGACAGGCCTTCACCCCTCCACTTT	CSARPDRPSPLHF
TRBV4-1	few	-	TRBJ2-1	TGCGCCAGCAGCCAAGAGAAAAAAAGCCAGGATGAGCAGTTCTTC	CASSQEKKSQDEQFF
TRBV20-1	few	-	TRBJ2-4	TGCAGTGCTAGAGATGCAGGGGACGGCCTAGCCAAAAACATTCAGTACTTC	CSARDAGDGLAKNIQYF
TRBV12-3/TRBV12-4	-	-	TRBJ2-1	TGTGCCAGCAGTTTAGGCTCCTCAAGCTCCTACAATGAGCAGTTCTTC	CASSLGSSSSYNEQFF
TRBV4-1	-	TRBD2	TRBJ2-1	TGCGCCAGCAGCCCGACTAGCGGGAGGTTCGGTGAGCAGTTCTTC	CASSPTSGRFGEQFF
TRBV7-9	few	-	TRBJ2-7	TGTGCCAGCAGCCCCCAGGCCGCCTACGAGCAGTACTTC	CASSPQAAYEQYF
TRBV5-1	-	TRBD2	TRBJ2-3	TGCGCCAGCAGCCTCAGAGGCCTTGGACTAGCGGTTAGCACAGATACGCAGTATTTT	CASSLRGLGLAVSTDTQYF
TRBV2	-	-	TRBJ2-1	TGTGCCAGCTACCCCGGGACTCTGCGTAAGCAGTTCTTC	CASYPGTLRKQFF
TRBV24-1	few	-	TRBJ2-3	TGTGCCACCAGTGATTCCTCGGAAGATACGCAGTATTTT	CATSDSSEDTQYF
TRBV28	-	TRBD2	TRBJ2-1	TGTGCCAGCAGTCCGGGGACTAGCGGGAGACGCGGTGAGCAGTTCTTC	CASSPGTSGRRGEQFF
TRBV10-3	-	TRBD2	TRBJ2-5	TGTGCCATCAGTGGGACTAGCGGAGGCTACAATGAGCAGTACTTC	CAISGTSGGYNEQYF
TRBV28	-	-	TRBJ1-4	TGTGCCAGCAGTCCGGCGGCCAGGGTTGAAAAACTGTTTTTT	CASSPAARVEKLFF
TRBV20-1	-	-	TRBJ2-4	TGCAGTGCTAGTTGGGGGGAAAACATTCAGTACTTC	CSASWGENIQYF
TRBV4-1	-	TRBD2	TRBJ2-3	TGCGCCAGCAGCCAATTCCCGAATATCGGGGGGAGCACAGATACGCAGTATTTT	CASSQFPNIGGSTDTQYF
TRBV28	few	-	TRBJ2-1	TGTGCCAGCAGTTTTCGACAAGCCTCCTACAATGAGCAGTTCTTC	CASSFRQASYNEQFF
TRBV9	-	-	TRBJ2-3	TGTGCCAGCAGCGTAACGCCACGACCTCCCCCATCATCCACAGATACGCAGTATTTT	CASSVTPRPPPSSTDTQYF
TRBV20-1	-	-	TRBJ1-1	TGCAGTGCTAGAGATCAATATGAAGAGGGTCGGGGGGTCATGAACACTGAAGCTTTCTTT	CSARDQYEEGRGVMNTEAFF
TRBV20-1	-	-	TRBJ2-1	TGCAGTGCCCTTGTGCGGGTTAGCTCCTACAATGAGCAGTTCTTC	CSALVRVSSYNEQFF
TRBV28	-	-	TRBJ2-2	TGTGCCAGCAGTTTAAGACTTGACACCGGGGAGCTGTTTTTT	CASSLRLDTGELFF
TRBV6-4	once	TRBD2	TRBJ2-3	TGTGCCAGCAGTGAGGCGGGGGGCCTCCCAGATACGCAGTATTTT	CASSEAGGLPDTQYF
TRBV12-3/TRBV12-4	many	-	TRBJ2-1	TGTGCCAGTATCAGGCTAGCGTCCGGGCATGAGCAGTTCTTC	CASIRLASGHEQFF
TRBV29-1	-	TRBD1	TRBJ1-4	TGCAGCGTCCTATCCGGGACAGGGGGCGAAAAACTGTTTTTT	CSVLSGTGGEKLFF
TRBV12-3/TRBV12-4	-	TRBD1	TRBJ1-1	TGTGCCAGCATCCCGGACAGGATGAACACTGAAGCTTTCTTT	CASIPDRMNTEAFF
TRBV20-1	few	-	TRBJ1-2	TGCAGTGCCCTTCCCTATGGCTACACCTTC	CSALPYGYTF
TRBV20-1	-	TRBD1	TRBJ1-5	TGCAGTGCGGCTAGGACAGGGGGAACTCAGCCCCAGCATTTT	CSAARTGGTQPQHF
TRBV28	many	TRBD1	TRBJ2-5	TGTGCCAGCAGTTTAGGACAGGGAAAGACCCAGTACTTC	CASSLGQGKTQYF
TRBV11-3	-	TRBD2	TRBJ2-1	TGTGCCAGCAGCCTATCCGGGACTAGCGGGTCAACTAGCTCCTACAATGAGCAGTTCTTC	CASSLSGTSGSTSSYNEQFF
TRBV5-1	-	TRBD2	TRBJ2-1	TGCGCCAGCAGCTTGGGAACCGGGACTACTATCTACAATGAGCAGTTCTTC	CASSLGTGTTIYNEQFF
TRBV28	-	TRBD1	TRBJ1-6	TGTGCCTCTGACCGGGACAGGGAAAATTCACCCCTCCACTTT	CASDRDRENSPLHF
TRBV2	-	TRBD2	TRBJ2-7	TGTGCCAGCCTCCCCCGATTACTAGCGGGAGCCTACGAGCAGTACTTC	CASLPRLLAGAYEQYF
TRBV5-6	-	TRBD2	TRBJ2-7	TGTGCCAGCAGCCTCCTCGGGGGGGGTATTTCCTACAATGAGCAGTACTTC	CASSLLGGGISYNEQYF